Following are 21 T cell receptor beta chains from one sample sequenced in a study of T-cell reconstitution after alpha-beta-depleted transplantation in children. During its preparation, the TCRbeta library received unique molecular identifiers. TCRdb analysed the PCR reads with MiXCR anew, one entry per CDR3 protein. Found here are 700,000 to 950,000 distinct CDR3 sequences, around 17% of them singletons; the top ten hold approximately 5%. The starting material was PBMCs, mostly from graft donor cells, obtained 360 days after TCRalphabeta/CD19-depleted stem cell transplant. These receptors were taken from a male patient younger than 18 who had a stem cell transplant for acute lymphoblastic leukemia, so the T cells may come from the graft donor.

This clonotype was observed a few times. CDR3 sequence reads: CATVPQRDDNEQFF. The CDR3 coding sequence is TGTGCCACGGTCCCCCAGCGGGATGACAATGAGCAGTTCTTC. The chain recombines TRBV24-1 with TRBJ2-1, with 7 bases fitting TRBD2. The ends lost 10 bases at V and 5 bases at J; junction bases unmatched: 10. The CDR3 consists of 14 residues. Germline V gene sequence: CDR1 KGHDR, CDR2 SFDVKD.

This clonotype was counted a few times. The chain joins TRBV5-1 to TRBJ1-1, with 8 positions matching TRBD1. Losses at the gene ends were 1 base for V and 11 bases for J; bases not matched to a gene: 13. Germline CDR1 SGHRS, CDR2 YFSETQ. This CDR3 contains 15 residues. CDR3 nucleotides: TGCGCCAGCAGCTTGAGTACAGGGCAGGGGGCTGTTGCTTTCTTT. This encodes CASSLSTGQGAVAFF. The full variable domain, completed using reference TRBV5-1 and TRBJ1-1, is KAGVTQTPRYLIKTRGQQVTLSCSPISGHRSVSWYQQTPGQGLQFLFEYFSETQRNKGNFPGRFSGRQFSNSRSEMNVSTLELGDSALYLCASSLSTGQGAVAFFGQGTRLTVV.

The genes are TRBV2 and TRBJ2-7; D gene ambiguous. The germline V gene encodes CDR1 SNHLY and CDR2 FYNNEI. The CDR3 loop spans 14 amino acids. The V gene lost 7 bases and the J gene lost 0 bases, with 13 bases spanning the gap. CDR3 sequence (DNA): TGTGCCAGCATTCCACCCCGGAGCTCCTACGAGCAGTACTTC. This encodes CASIPPRSSYEQYF. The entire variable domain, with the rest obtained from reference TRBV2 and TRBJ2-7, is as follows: EPEVTQTPSHQVTQMGQEVILRCVPISNHLYFYWYRQILGQKVEFLVSFYNNEISEKSEIFDDQFSVERPDGSNFTLKIRSTKLEDSAMYFCASIPPRSSYEQYFGPGTRLTVT.

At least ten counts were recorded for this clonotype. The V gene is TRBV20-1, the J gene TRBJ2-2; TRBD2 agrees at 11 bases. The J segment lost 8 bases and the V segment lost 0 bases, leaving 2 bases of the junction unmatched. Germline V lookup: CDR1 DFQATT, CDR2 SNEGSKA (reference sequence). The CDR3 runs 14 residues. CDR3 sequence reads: CSARDLAGGGELFF. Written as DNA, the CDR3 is TGCAGTGCTAGAGATCTAGCGGGAGGAGGGGAGCTGTTTTTT.

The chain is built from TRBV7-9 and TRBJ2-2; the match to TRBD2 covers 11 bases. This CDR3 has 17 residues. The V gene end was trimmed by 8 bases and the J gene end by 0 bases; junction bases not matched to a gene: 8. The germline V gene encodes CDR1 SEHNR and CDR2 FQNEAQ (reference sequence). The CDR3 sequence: CASEFGLAGTNTGELFF. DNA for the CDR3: TGTGCCAGCGAATTTGGACTAGCGGGTACGAACACCGGGGAGCTGTTTTTT. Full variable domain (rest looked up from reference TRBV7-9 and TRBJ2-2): DTGVSQNPRHKITKRGQNVTFRCDPISEHNRLYWYRQTLGQGPEFLTYFQNEAQLEKSRLLSDRFSAERPKGSFSTLEIQRTEQGDSAMYLCASEFGLAGTNTGELFFGEGSRLTVL.

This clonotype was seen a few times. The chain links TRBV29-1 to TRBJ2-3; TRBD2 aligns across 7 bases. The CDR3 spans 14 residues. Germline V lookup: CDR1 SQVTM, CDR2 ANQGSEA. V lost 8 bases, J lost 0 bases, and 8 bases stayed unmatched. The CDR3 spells CSLWTRSSTDTQYF. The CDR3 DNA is TGCAGCCTCTGGACTAGGTCTAGCACAGATACGCAGTATTTT.

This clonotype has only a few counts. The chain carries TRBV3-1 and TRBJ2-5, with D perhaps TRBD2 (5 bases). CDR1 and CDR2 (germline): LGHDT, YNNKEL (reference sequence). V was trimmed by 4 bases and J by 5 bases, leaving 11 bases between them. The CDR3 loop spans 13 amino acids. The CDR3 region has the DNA TGTGCCAGCAGCCTCAAGAGGGCTGAGACCCAGTACTTC. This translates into CASSLKRAETQYF.

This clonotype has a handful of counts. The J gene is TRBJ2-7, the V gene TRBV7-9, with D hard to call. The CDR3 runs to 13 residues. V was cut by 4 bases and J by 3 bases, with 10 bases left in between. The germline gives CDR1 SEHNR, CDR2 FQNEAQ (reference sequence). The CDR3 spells CASSSGHLYEQYF. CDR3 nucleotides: TGTGCCAGCAGCTCGGGTCACCTCTACGAGCAGTACTTC.

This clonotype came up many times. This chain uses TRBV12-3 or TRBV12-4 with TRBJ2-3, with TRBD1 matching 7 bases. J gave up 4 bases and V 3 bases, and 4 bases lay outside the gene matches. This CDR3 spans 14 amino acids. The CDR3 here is CASSLDRRPDTQYF. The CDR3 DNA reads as TGTGCCAGCAGTTTGGACAGGAGGCCAGATACGCAGTATTTT.

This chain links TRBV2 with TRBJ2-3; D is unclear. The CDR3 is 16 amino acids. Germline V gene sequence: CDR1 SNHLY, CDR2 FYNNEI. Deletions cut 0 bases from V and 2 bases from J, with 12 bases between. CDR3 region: CASSEALQNPTDTQYF. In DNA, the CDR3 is TGTGCCAGCAGTGAAGCGCTTCAGAATCCCACAGATACGCAGTATTTT.

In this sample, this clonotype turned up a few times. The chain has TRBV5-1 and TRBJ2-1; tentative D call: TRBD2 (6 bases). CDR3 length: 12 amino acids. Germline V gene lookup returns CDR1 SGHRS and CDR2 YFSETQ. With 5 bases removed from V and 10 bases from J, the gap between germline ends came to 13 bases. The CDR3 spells CASRVLADEQFF. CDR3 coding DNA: TGCGCCAGCAGGGTGTTAGCGGACGAGCAGTTCTTC.

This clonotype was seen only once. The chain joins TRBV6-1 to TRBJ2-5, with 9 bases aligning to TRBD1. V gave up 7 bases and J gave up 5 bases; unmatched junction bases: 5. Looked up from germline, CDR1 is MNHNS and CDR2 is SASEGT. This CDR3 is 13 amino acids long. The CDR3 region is CASIGTGTETQYF. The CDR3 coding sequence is TGTGCCAGCATAGGGACAGGGACTGAGACCCAGTACTTC.

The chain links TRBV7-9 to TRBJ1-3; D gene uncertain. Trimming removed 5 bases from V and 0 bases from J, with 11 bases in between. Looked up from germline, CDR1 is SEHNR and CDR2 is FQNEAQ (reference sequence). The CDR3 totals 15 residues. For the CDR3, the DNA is TGTGCCAGCAGCCTTCCCCCGGGCTCTGGAAACACCATATATTTT. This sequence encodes CASSLPPGSGNTIYF.

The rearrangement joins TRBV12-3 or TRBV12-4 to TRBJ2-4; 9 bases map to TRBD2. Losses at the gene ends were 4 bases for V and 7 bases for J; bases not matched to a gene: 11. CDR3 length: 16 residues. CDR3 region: CASSWGTSHLRNIQYF. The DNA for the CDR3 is TGTGCCAGCAGTTGGGGGACTAGCCATTTGAGGAACATTCAGTACTTC.

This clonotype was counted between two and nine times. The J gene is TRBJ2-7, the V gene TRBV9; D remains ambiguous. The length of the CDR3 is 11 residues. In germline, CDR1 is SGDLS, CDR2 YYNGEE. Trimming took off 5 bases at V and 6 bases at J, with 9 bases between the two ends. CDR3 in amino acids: CASRLHLEQYF. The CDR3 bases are TGTGCCAGCAGGCTTCATCTCGAGCAGTACTTC.

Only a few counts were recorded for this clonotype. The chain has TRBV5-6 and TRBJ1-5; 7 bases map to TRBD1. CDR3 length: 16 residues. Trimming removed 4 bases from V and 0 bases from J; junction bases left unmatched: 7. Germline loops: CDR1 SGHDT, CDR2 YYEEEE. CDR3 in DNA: TGTGCCAGCAGCCGCGACAGGGAACATAGCAATCAGCCCCAGCATTTT. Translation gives CASSRDREHSNQPQHF.

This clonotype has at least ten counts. The CDR3 DNA reads as TGTGCCAGCAGTTTTAACAGTTCCCCGAAGAATGAGCAGTTCTTC. Translated: CASSFNSSPKNEQFF. The chain joins TRBV12-3 or TRBV12-4 to TRBJ2-1; D is undetermined. Trimming left V 3 bases short and J 7 bases short, with 16 bases between. The CDR3 spans 15 residues.

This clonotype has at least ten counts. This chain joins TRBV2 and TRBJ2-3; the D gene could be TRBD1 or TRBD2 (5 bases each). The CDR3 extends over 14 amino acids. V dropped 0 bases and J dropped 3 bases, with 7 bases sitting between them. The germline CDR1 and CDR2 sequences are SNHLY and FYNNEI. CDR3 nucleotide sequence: TGTGCCAGCAGTGAAGCCGGGACGACAGATACGCAGTATTTT. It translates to CASSEAGTTDTQYF.

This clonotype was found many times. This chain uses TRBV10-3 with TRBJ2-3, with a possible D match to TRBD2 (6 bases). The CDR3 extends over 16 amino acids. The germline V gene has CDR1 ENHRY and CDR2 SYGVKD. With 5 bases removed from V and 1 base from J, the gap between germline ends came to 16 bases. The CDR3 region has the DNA TGTGCCATCAGTCCTAATCCTAGCGCGGGCACAGATACGCAGTATTTT. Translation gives CAISPNPSAGTDTQYF.

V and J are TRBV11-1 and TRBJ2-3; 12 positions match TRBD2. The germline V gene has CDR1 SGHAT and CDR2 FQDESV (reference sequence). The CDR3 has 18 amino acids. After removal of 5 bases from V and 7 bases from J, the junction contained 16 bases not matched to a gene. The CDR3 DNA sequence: TGTGCCAGCAGCCCGTCCCCCGGGACTAGCGGGCTCATGAATACGCAGTATTTT. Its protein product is CASSPSPGTSGLMNTQYF.

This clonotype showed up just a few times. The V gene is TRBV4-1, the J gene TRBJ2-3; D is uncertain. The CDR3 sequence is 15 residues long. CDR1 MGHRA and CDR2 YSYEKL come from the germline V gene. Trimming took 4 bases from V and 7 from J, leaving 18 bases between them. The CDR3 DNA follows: TGCGCCAGCAGCCTTAGGACCGCGGAGAGTAATACGCAGTATTTT. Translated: CASSLRTAESNTQYF.